Below, 20 T cell receptor beta chains from the same sample are listed, as sequenced in a study of post-analysis software for immune sequencing data. The study, taken as a whole, reports: Four or five TRBV segments were more frequent in patients than controls; TRBV5-6, TRBV5-1 and TRBV20-1 belonged to this group.

The authors incorporated unique molecular identifiers into the TCR beta cDNA libraries. In TCRdb, the PCR reads were re-called with MiXCR into one record per CDR3 protein. The data contain more than 500,000 distinct CDR3 sequences, 30% to 40% of them seen just once; the ten biggest clones take up less than 6%. No cognate antigen is known for these TCRs. Sequences were obtained from blood. The source of these receptors is a girl aged 2 to 17 with multiple sclerosis.

This sequence joins TRBV7-3 and TRBJ1-1; D perhaps matches TRBD1 (5 bases). The V and J ends lost 4 bases and 11 bases respectively, with 20 bases between them. The CDR3 covers 14 residues. Germline CDR1 reads SGHTA; CDR2 reads FQGTGA. CDR3: CASSSILSGGRAFF. The CDR3 DNA sequence: TGTGCCAGCAGCTCTATCTTATCCGGGGGTCGGGCTTTCTTT.

This clonotype turned up a few times. This chain links TRBV5-6 with TRBJ1-4; D gene ambiguous. V shed 0 bases and J shed 2 bases, with 8 bases lying between them. The CDR3 contains 15 residues. Germline lookup yields CDR1 SGHDT and CDR2 YYEEEE. The CDR3 DNA reads TGTGCCAGCAGCTTGGATCACCGCACTAATGAAAAACTGTTTTTT. Amino acids: CASSLDHRTNEKLFF.

The table lists this clonotype with a few counts. The CDR3 nucleotides read TGTGCCAGCAGTTCACCGGGACTAGTGGAAGAGACCCAGTACTTC. Its protein product is CASSSPGLVEETQYF. The J gene is TRBJ2-5, the V gene TRBV28; 8 bases map to TRBD2. This CDR3 has 15 amino acids. Germline CDR1 MDHEN, CDR2 SYDVKM. V lost 4 bases to trimming and J lost 3 bases; unmatched junction nucleotides: 7. Complete variable domain (other parts from reference TRBV28 and TRBJ2-5): DVKVTQSSRYLVKRTGEKVFLECVQDMDHENMFWYRQDPGLGLRLIYFSYDVKMKEKGDIPEGYSVSREKKERFSLILESASTNQTSMYLCASSSPGLVEETQYFGPGTRLLVL.

The V call is TRBV5-6, the J call TRBJ2-5; the match to TRBD2 covers 9 bases. Germline loops: CDR1 SGHDT, CDR2 YYEEEE. V lost 1 base and J lost 4; bases outside the gene matches: 8. The CDR3 is made up of 16 amino acids. The CDR3 DNA reads TGTGCCAGCAGCTTGAGGCTAGCGGGGTTGGGAGAGACCCAGTACTTC. It is translated as CASSLRLAGLGETQYF.

This clonotype was counted only a few times. The V gene is TRBV20-1, the J gene TRBJ2-1, with 13 bases that match TRBD2. This CDR3 region has 16 residues. Germline CDR1 is DFQATT and CDR2 is SNEGSKA (reference sequence). The junction had 5 bases not matched to a gene; V was cut back by 0 bases and J by 6 bases. CDR3 loop: CSARDPRTSGGNEQFF. DNA of the CDR3: TGCAGTGCTAGAGACCCCAGGACTAGCGGGGGCAATGAGCAGTTCTTC.

The J gene is TRBJ2-1, the V gene TRBV5-5, with TRBD2 matching 11 bases. CDR3 length equals 17 residues. Germline assignment: CDR1 SGHKS and CDR2 YYEKEE (reference sequence). The trim removed 1 base at V and 3 bases at J, leaving 6 bases unmatched. CDR3 in DNA: TGTGCCAGCAGCTTGATAGCGGGGGGGAACCTCTACAATGAGCAGTTCTTC. Its translation is CASSLIAGGNLYNEQFF.

The chain combines TRBV5-1 with TRBJ2-2, with 8 bases matching TRBD2. J gave up 3 bases and V 9 bases, and 10 bases lay outside the gene matches. Germline loops: CDR1 SGHRS, CDR2 YFSETQ. This CDR3 is built from 15 residues. CDR3 loop: CATRGGAGDTGELFF. CDR3 nucleotide sequence: TGCGCCACCCGAGGAGGAGCGGGGGACACCGGGGAGCTGTTTTTT.

Of note for this clonotype: A read error may account for a junction end that differs from germline. The rearrangement joins TRBV2 to TRBJ1-2; perhaps TRBD1 as D (6 bases). Germline V CDR1 and CDR2: SNHLY, FYNNEI. The CDR3 runs 17 residues. CDR3 DNA: TGTGCCAGCAGTCCCTCGGGGGGGGCGAGAATTAACTATGGTTACACCTTC. Residues: CASSPSGGARINYGYTF.

The chain combines TRBV6-5 with TRBJ2-7; tentatively, D is TRBD1 or TRBD2 (5 bases each). TRBJ2-5 matches the DNA end more closely, so the J call is doubtful. Per germline, CDR1 MNHEY and CDR2 SVGAGI. The CDR3 sequence is 15 residues long. The CDR3 is CASSYSTRGQETQYF. The CDR3 nucleotides read TGTGCCAGCAGTTACTCGACGAGGGGCCAAGAGACCCAGTACTTC.

This CDR3 reads CASSQDGINSYNEQFF. The CDR3 nucleotides are TGCGCCAGCAGCCAAGACGGAATAAACTCCTACAATGAGCAGTTCTTC. The V and J genes are TRBV4-1 and TRBJ2-1; D remains unclear. CDR1 is MGHRA and CDR2 is YSYEKL in the germline V gene. The V and J ends lost 0 bases and 0 bases respectively, with 9 bases between them. This CDR3 contains 16 residues.

The sample holds a few counts of this clonotype. J is TRBJ1-6 and V is TRBV4-1, with 7 positions matching TRBD1. The CDR3 has 18 amino acids. The V and J ends lost 1 base and 6 bases, in that order; junction bases with no gene match: 12. Germline CDR1 MGHRA, CDR2 YSYEKL. The CDR3 region has the DNA TGCGCCAGCAGCCAAGTGTGGGCAGGGGGGCCCTCTAATTCACCCCTCCACTTT. Its protein product is CASSQVWAGGPSNSPLHF.

The genes are TRBV18 and TRBJ2-5; possible D gene TRBD1, 6 bases. With 3 bases removed from V and 1 base from J, the gap between germline ends came to 15 bases. The CDR3 consists of 16 residues. Germline loops: CDR1 KGHSH, CDR2 LQKENI. In DNA form, the CDR3 reads TGTGCCAGCTCACCTACAGGTGGGGGCCTCCAAGAGACCCAGTACTTC. Its protein is CASSPTGGGLQETQYF. Using reference TRBV18 and TRBJ2-5 for the parts outside the CDR3, the full variable domain is NAGVMQNPRHLVRRRGQEARLRCSPMKGHSHVYWYRQLPEEGLKFMVYLQKENIIDESGMPKERFSAEFPKEGPSILRIQQVVRGDSAAYFCASSPTGGGLQETQYFGPGTRLLVL.

This clonotype appeared a few times. The chain's CDR3 is CASSDVTPSYEQYF. DNA of the CDR3: TGTGCCAGCAGTGACGTGACACCTTCCTACGAGCAGTACTTC. The J gene is TRBJ2-7, the V gene TRBV2; D unclear. CDR3 length: 14 residues. V was shortened by 3 bases and J by 1 base, with 10 bases between the two germline ends. Germline lookup yields CDR1 SNHLY and CDR2 FYNNEI.

This clonotype was counted between two and nine times. This chain uses TRBV10-3 with TRBJ2-6; possibly TRBD1 or TRBD2 for D (6 bases each). Looked up from germline, CDR1 is ENHRY and CDR2 is SYGVKD. The germline V and J ends were trimmed by 6 bases and 3 bases, with 9 bases remaining between them. This CDR3 is 14 amino acids long. The CDR3, as DNA: TGTGCCATCAGCGGGGGCCATGGGGCCAACGTCCTGACTTTC. Protein sequence: CAISGGHGANVLTF.

The CDR3 region has the DNA TGTGCCAGCAGACCCGGACGGAATAATTCACCCCTCCACTTT. Amino acids: CASRPGRNNSPLHF. V usage is TRBV6-5 and J usage is TRBJ1-6, with D uncertain. Per germline, CDR1 MNHEY and CDR2 SVGAGI. Trimming pared 6 bases from V and 5 bases from J, leaving 11 bases between. CDR3 length: 14 amino acids.

As regards this clonotype: Sequence at one end of the junction differs from germline and may be a read error. This sequence joins TRBV20-1 and TRBJ1-2, with 9 bases aligning to TRBD1. Germline assignment: CDR1 DFQATT and CDR2 SNEGSKA (reference sequence). The CDR3 length is 18 residues. The CDR3 DNA reads as TGCAGTACTAGACAAACAGGGGGCGAAAGGGGTTCGAACTATGGCTACACCTTC. This gives the protein CSTRQTGGERGSNYGYTF.

The chain uses TRBV7-6 and TRBJ2-5; the D is unclear. CDR1 SGHVS and CDR2 FNYEAQ come from the germline V gene. The germline V and J ends were trimmed by 2 bases and 5 bases, with 9 bases remaining between them. The CDR3 has 13 residues. The chain's CDR3 is CASSLRLGETQYF. CDR3 DNA: TGTGCCAGCAGCTTAAGACTTGGGGAGACCCAGTACTTC.

The V gene is TRBV5-1, the J gene TRBJ1-2, with 10 bases aligning to TRBD1. Germline lookup yields CDR1 SGHRS and CDR2 YFSETQ. The V segment lost 0 bases and the J segment 5 bases; nucleotides outside the gene matches: 4. The CDR3 length is 15 residues. In DNA form, the CDR3 reads TGCGCCAGCAGCTTGGAGACAGGGGGCTCATATGGCTACACCTTC. Its protein is CASSLETGGSYGYTF.

This chain connects TRBV5-8 to TRBJ1-5; D call uncertain. The CDR3 runs to 13 residues. CDR1 and CDR2 from the germline V gene are SGHTS and YDEGEE. V lost 1 base and J lost 6, with 8 bases in between. The CDR3 DNA reads as TGTGCCAGCAGCTTGAACAGCGGTCAGCCCCAGCATTTT. It encodes CASSLNSGQPQHF. Variable domain in full (rest from reference TRBV5-8 and TRBJ1-5): EAGVTQSPTHLIKTRGQQATLRCSPISGHTSVYWYQQALGLGLQFLLWYDEGEERNRGNFPPRFSGRQFPNYSSELNVNALELEDSALYLCASSLNSGQPQHFGDGTRLSIL.

This clonotype showed up just a few times. The chain carries TRBV10-3 and TRBJ2-1; 9 bases are a match to TRBD2. CDR1 ENHRY and CDR2 SYGVKD come from the germline V gene. The CDR3 has 13 amino acids. Germline trimming cut 7 bases from V and 4 bases from J; bases unmatched to any gene: 2. CDR3 bases: TGTGCCATCAACAGCGGGGGGTACAATGAGCAGTTCTTC. Translating it yields CAINSGGYNEQFF.